This record looks at one T cell receptor beta chain sequence and its context. Antigen specificity is unknown. Assay: immunoSEQ multiplex PCR; the TCRdb copy retains only in-frame clones and omits some. The sample includes about 19,000 clones, around 84% of them seen just once. The data originate from a study of somatic mutations in cytotoxic T cells in rheumatoid arthritis. Regarding the study as a whole: Of the expanded CD8+ clones, the antigen targets were not known.

The CDR3 runs 13 residues. Germline V gene lookup returns CDR1 MNHEY and CDR2 SMNVEV (reference sequence). V shed 2 bases and J 4 bases; nucleotides not matched to a gene: 1. Sequencing was carried out using CD8+ T cells sorted from blood. This chain links TRBV27 with TRBJ1-1; TRBD1 matches 7 bases. The origin of this receptor is a woman aged 40 to 50 with rheumatoid arthritis. Here the CDR3 reads CASSLTGATEAFF. The CDR3 coding sequence is TGTGCCAGCAGTTTAACAGGGGCCACTGAAGCTTTCTTT.